The rows below give T cell receptor beta chains drawn from one sample of a study of blood T cell repertoires in COVID-19. TCRdb keeps only in-frame clones here, not all; method: immunoSEQ multiplex PCR. The sample lists approximately 93,000 clones, around 67% occurring once. The sample consisted of peripheral blood. These receptors were collected from a man between 65 and 85 years old with COVID-19, enrolled during active disease. Each CDR3 is given with its conserved first and last residue. Each record gives: V gene, J gene, D gene, clone size, CDR3 DNA, CDR3 protein. A D gene is named only where the DNA matches it firmly. Expanded clones are given a class, and other clones once, few, many or no size at all.

TRBV7-3	TRBJ2-5	TRBD2	NA	TGTGCCAGCAGCCGAGGACTAGCGGGGGAGACCCAGTACTTC	CASSRGLAGETQYF
TRBV2	TRBJ2-1	TRBD2	NA	TGTGCCAGCATAAGCGGGGCCTACAATGAGCAGTTCTTC	CASISGAYNEQFF
TRBV7-8	TRBJ2-7	TRBD2	NA	TGTGCCAGCAGCTTAGGACTAGCGATATCCTACGAGCAGTACTTC	CASSLGLAISYEQYF
TRBV12-3/TRBV12-4	TRBJ2-7	TRBD1	NA	TGTGCCAGCAGGTGGGGACAGACCTACGAGCAGTACTTC	CASRWGQTYEQYF
TRBV18	TRBJ2-5	TRBD2	few	TGTGCCAGCTCAAGGCAGACTAGCGGCTACCAAGAGACCCAGTACTTC	CASSRQTSGYQETQYF
TRBV6-2/TRBV6-3	TRBJ2-7	NA	NA	TGTGCCAGCAGTTACCCCTCCCCGTCGCGGGCTAGCTCCTACGAGCAGTACTTC	CASSYPSPSRASSYEQYF
TRBV3-1/TRBV3-2	TRBJ2-7	TRBD1	NA	TGTGCCAGCAGCCACCTACCGGGACAGGGACATGGCGAGCAGTACTTC	CASSHLPGQGHGEQYF
TRBV24-1	TRBJ2-5	TRBD1	NA	TGTGCCACCAGCGCCGCGGACAGGGGGGTGGAGACCCAGTACTTC	CATSAADRGVETQYF
TRBV28	TRBJ2-7	NA	NA	TGTGCCAGCAGTTTGATTTTAGGACAAACCTACGAGCAGTACTTC	CASSLILGQTYEQYF
TRBV13	TRBJ2-1	TRBD1	NA	TGTGCCAGCAGCCCCGAGTGGACAGGAGGCCTGGGTGAGCAGTTCTTC	CASSPEWTGGLGEQFF
TRBV24-1	TRBJ2-1	TRBD2	few	TGTGCCACCAGTGACAGCGGGAGGGCCTCCAATGAGCAGTTCTTC	CATSDSGRASNEQFF
TRBV3-1/TRBV3-2	TRBJ2-1	TRBD2	NA	TGTGCCAGCAGCCGAGCCGATAGCGGGGGCGACAATGAGCAGTTCTTC	CASSRADSGGDNEQFF
TRBV7-3	TRBJ2-1	TRBD2	few	TGTGCCAGCAGCTTAATAGCGGGCGCATACAATGAGCAGTTCTTC	CASSLIAGAYNEQFF
TRBV28	TRBJ2-5	NA	NA	TGTGCCAGCAGTTTAATCGGTCTGGAGACCCAGTACTTC	CASSLIGLETQYF
TRBV6-2/TRBV6-3	TRBJ2-7	TRBD2	NA	TGTGCCAGCAGTAATAGCGGGAGGCGATCCTACGAGCAGTACTTC	CASSNSGRRSYEQYF
TRBV7-6	TRBJ1-6	TRBD1	NA	TGTGCCAGCAGCTCAACAGGGGGGTCCTATAATTCACCCCTCCACTTT	CASSSTGGSYNSPLHF
TRBV14	TRBJ2-2	NA	NA	TGTGCCAGCAGCCAAGATTCGGGCAGGGCAGCCAGGACCGGGGAGCTGTTTTTT	CASSQDSGRAARTGELFF
TRBV2	TRBJ2-7	NA	NA	TGTGCCAGCAGTTACGGGCAGGGTCCCTACGAGCAGTACTTC	CASSYGQGPYEQYF
TRBV28	TRBJ1-1	TRBD1	once	TGTGCCAGCGTTCGGGACAGGGGTGAAGCTTTCTTT	CASVRDRGEAFF
TRBV2	TRBJ2-7	NA	few	TGTGCCAGCAGTGAAGGGAGTAGCTTCGGGGTCGAGCAGTACTTC	CASSEGSSFGVEQYF
TRBV2	TRBJ1-3	NA	NA	TGTGCCAGCAGTGAAGGGCCAGGGGCACGAAACACCATATATTTT	CASSEGPGARNTIYF
TRBV6-2/TRBV6-3	TRBJ1-2	NA	NA	TGTGCCAGCAGTTACCCCATCACAGGGATCCTCGGCTCTGGCTACACCTTC	CASSYPITGILGSGYTF
TRBV27	TRBJ2-7	NA	NA	TGTGCCAGCAGTTTAGGCGGGGGCACCTACGAGCAGTACTTC	CASSLGGGTYEQYF
TRBV7-9	TRBJ2-7	TRBD1	NA	TGTGCCAGCAGCCCCCAGACAGGGGGCTTTGCGTACGAGCAGTACTTC	CASSPQTGGFAYEQYF
TRBV4-3	TRBJ2-2	TRBD2	NA	TGCGCCAGCAGCCACAGCGGGAGGGGGACCGGGGAGCTGTTTTTT	CASSHSGRGTGELFF
TRBV7-8	TRBJ1-5	NA	once	TGTGCCAGCAGCTTAGTAGTGGGAGGTAATCAGCCCCAGCATTTT	CASSLVVGGNQPQHF
TRBV27	TRBJ1-2	NA	NA	TGTGCCAGCAGTTTATCGATAACAGTAAACTATGGCTACACCTTC	CASSLSITVNYGYTF
TRBV28	TRBJ1-1	TRBD1	NA	TGTGCCACCCTGGGGGGACAGGGGGCCGGGGGGAACACTGAAGCTTTCTTT	CATLGGQGAGGNTEAFF
TRBV2	TRBJ2-7	NA	NA	TGTGCCAGCAGCCCTTACTACTACGAGCAGTACTTC	CASSPYYYEQYF
TRBV7-7	TRBJ1-3	TRBD1	NA	TGTGCTAGCAGCGCTGGACAGGGCGGGAGCTCTGGAAACACCATATATTTT	CASSAGQGGSSGNTIYF
TRBV2	TRBJ1-3	NA	NA	TGTGCCAGCAGTGAAAGGAAACTGGCCGGGTCAACTGGAAACACCATATATTTT	CASSERKLAGSTGNTIYF
TRBV6-5	TRBJ2-5	NA	NA	TGTGCCAGCAGTTACGCGGGGGCGGGAGAGACCCAGTACTTC	CASSYAGAGETQYF
TRBV28	TRBJ2-7	NA	NA	TGTGCCAGCAGTTTGTCTTCCGTCCCTAACGAGCAGTACTTC	CASSLSSVPNEQYF
TRBV7-2	TRBJ2-7	TRBD1	NA	TGTGCCAGCAGCACCGACAGGGGGCTTGCCTACGAGCAGTACTTC	CASSTDRGLAYEQYF
TRBV4-3	TRBJ1-4	NA	NA	TGCGCCAGCAGCCAAGTACCCTTTGGAACAGGGGAAAAACTGTTTTTT	CASSQVPFGTGEKLFF
TRBV19	TRBJ1-1	TRBD1	NA	TGTGCCAGTAGTGTAGGGACAGGGACCATGAACACTGAAGCTTTCTTT	CASSVGTGTMNTEAFF
TRBV3-1/TRBV3-2	TRBJ2-4	TRBD2	NA	TGTGCCAGCAGCCGAGCGGGAGGGACCCTAAACATTCAGTACTTC	CASSRAGGTLNIQYF
TRBV27	TRBJ1-2	TRBD1	NA	TGTGCCAGCAGTTTGCATTCAGGGGGGTATGGCTACACCTTC	CASSLHSGGYGYTF
TRBV6-5	TRBJ1-3	NA	NA	TGTGCCAGCAGTATGACAGGAGGCTCTGGAAACACCATATATTTT	CASSMTGGSGNTIYF
TRBV5-1	TRBJ2-1	TRBD2	once	TGCGCCTCCTTCCCTCTAGCGGGAGCCTACAATGAGCAGTTCTTC	CASFPLAGAYNEQFF
TRBV10-3	TRBJ1-5	NA	NA	TGTGCCATCAGTGAGTCGGTCATTCGCAGGGCAAATCAGCCCCAGCATTTT	CAISESVIRRANQPQHF
TRBV9	TRBJ1-4	TRBD1	NA	TGTGCCAGCAGCCCGCGACAGGGGACCGGCGAAAAACTGTTTTTT	CASSPRQGTGEKLFF
TRBV11-2	TRBJ1-4	NA	NA	TGTGCCAGCAGCTTAGGGGGCAGTCTCTATGAAAAACTGTTTTTT	CASSLGGSLYEKLFF
TRBV29-1	TRBJ1-2	TRBD1	NA	TGCAGCGTAGGACTAGGGACAGGGGGCGTTGGAAGCTACACCTTC	CSVGLGTGGVGSYTF
TRBV7-9	TRBJ1-3	NA	NA	TGTGCCAGCAGCCCTCCGTACAGGTTGAGCTCTGGAAACACCATATATTTT	CASSPPYRLSSGNTIYF
TRBV27	TRBJ2-5	TRBD1	NA	TGTGCCAGCAGCTTGCTAGGGACAGAGGGAGAGACCCAGTACTTC	CASSLLGTEGETQYF
TRBV2	TRBJ2-2	NA	NA	TGTGCCAGCAGTGTATGGAGGGTTAGCGGGGAGCTGTTTTTT	CASSVWRVSGELFF
TRBV25-1	TRBJ2-1	NA	NA	TGTGCCAGCAGTGCCACAGGGAAATACAATGAGCAGTTCTTC	CASSATGKYNEQFF
TRBV7-2	TRBJ2-1	NA	NA	TGTGCCAGCAGCTTAGAACGGGCAAGGGGGGGTGAGCAGTTCTTC	CASSLERARGGEQFF
TRBV5-1	TRBJ1-1	NA	many	TGCGCCAGCAGCCCCAGGGGACCCACTGAAGCTTTCTTT	CASSPRGPTEAFF
TRBV19	TRBJ2-7	TRBD1	NA	TGTGCCAGTAGTATGTCGGGACAGCTCTACGAGCAGTACTTC	CASSMSGQLYEQYF
TRBV5-8	TRBJ2-5	NA	NA	TGTGCCAGCAGCTTGGAGGGGCTTACTCAAGAGACCCAGTACTTC	CASSLEGLTQETQYF
TRBV6-1	TRBJ1-2	NA	NA	TGTGCCAGCAGTGAATTTGTCAATCGGGGCTACACCTTC	CASSEFVNRGYTF
TRBV28	TRBJ2-2	TRBD2	once	TGTGCCAGCAGAACGACTAGCGGGAGACTTCTCGGGGAGCTGTTTTTT	CASRTTSGRLLGELFF
TRBV5-8	TRBJ2-3	TRBD1	once	TGTGCCAGCGGCCCGACAGGGAAGATCACAGATACGCAGTATTTT	CASGPTGKITDTQYF